This is a list of T cell receptor beta chains from one sample in a study of shared clonotypes between healthy human individuals. Assay: immunoSEQ multiplex PCR; the TCRdb copy retains only in-frame clones and omits some. The table shows approximately 2,200,000 clones, with just over 90% occurring only once. The sequenced sample was naive CD8+ T cells from PBMCs. These receptor sequences come from a man aged 18-30 years in good health. Some clones in this sample may be carry-over from other donors' samples. The CDR3 runs from the conserved cysteine through the conserved F or W. The order of the fields is clone size, D gene, V gene, J gene, CDR3 protein, CDR3 DNA. A D gene is named only where the DNA matches it firmly. Not every row has a clone size; where given, it reads once, few, many or a size class.

-,-,TRBV5-3,TRBJ1-5,CAKSPGKHSNQPQHF,TGTGCCAAAAGCCCGGGCAAGCATAGCAATCAGCCCCAGCATTTT
few,-,TRBV2,TRBJ2-5,CASRQETQYF,TGTGCCAGCAGACAAGAGACCCAGTACTTC
-,-,TRBV5-6,TRBJ2-7,CASSPGPSYEQYF,TGTGCCAGCAGCCCGGGCCCTTCCTACGAGCAGTACTTC
-,-,TRBV9,TRBJ2-5,CASSVVGKEAQYF,TGTGCCAGCAGCGTAGTCGGTAAAGAGGCCCAGTACTTC
-,-,TRBV28,TRBJ1-1,CASSFGREVNTEAFF,TGTGCCAGCAGTTTTGGCAGGGAGGTTAACACTGAAGCTTTCTTT
-,-,TRBV5-1,TRBJ1-6,CASSFGGPYNSPLHF,TGCGCCAGCAGCTTCGGGGGCCCTTATAATTCACCCCTCCACTTT
-,-,TRBV19,TRBJ1-5,CASSIVPYLNQPQHF,TGTGCCAGTAGTATAGTTCCTTACCTCAATCAGCCCCAGCATTTT
-,TRBD2,TRBV6-5,TRBJ2-7,CASSYFVSSGNYEQYF,TGTGCCAGCAGTTACTTTGTCTCTAGCGGGAATTACGAGCAGTACTTC
-,TRBD2,TRBV9,TRBJ2-1,CASSPPGLAGGSEQFF,TGTGCCAGCAGCCCCCCCGGACTAGCGGGAGGTAGTGAGCAGTTCTTC
-,-,TRBV19,TRBJ1-5,CASRRGPNQPQHF,TGTGCCAGTAGGCGGGGCCCCAATCAGCCCCAGCATTTT
-,-,TRBV19,TRBJ2-7,CASSIGGGGISYEQYF,TGTGCCAGTAGTATAGGCGGCGGGGGCATCTCCTACGAGCAGTACTTC
-,-,TRBV19,TRBJ2-7,CASSIDREGSNEQYF,TGTGCCAGTAGTATAGATCGAGAGGGATCAAACGAGCAGTACTTC
-,-,TRBV28,TRBJ2-7,CASSEQGEDSYEQYF,TGTGCCAGCAGTGAACAGGGTGAGGACTCCTACGAGCAGTACTTC
-,TRBD1,TRBV28,TRBJ2-7,CASSFLTGQGTEQYF,TGTGCCAGCAGTTTTCTAACCGGACAGGGGACCGAGCAGTACTTC
-,-,TRBV9,TRBJ1-5,CASSVDPNQPQHF,TGTGCCAGCAGCGTAGATCCTAATCAGCCCCAGCATTTT
-,-,TRBV5-1,TRBJ1-5,CASSLGDLLSNQPQHF,TGCGCCAGCAGCTTGGGTGATCTCCTTAGCAATCAGCCCCAGCATTTT
-,TRBD1,TRBV9,TRBJ2-2,CASSVVPGRQGDTGELFF,TGTGCCAGCAGCGTAGTTCCGGGGAGACAGGGAGACACCGGGGAGCTGTTTTTT
-,-,TRBV6-1,TRBJ2-6,CASSERAGPGANVLTF,TGTGCCAGCAGTGAACGAGCAGGGCCTGGGGCCAACGTCCTGACTTTC
once,-,TRBV5-4,TRBJ1-1,CASSLGAEGFPEAFF,TGTGCCAGCAGCCTCGGGGCTGAGGGGTTTCCTGAAGCTTTCTTT
once,TRBD1,TRBV5-4,TRBJ2-7,CASSVGQGSGREQYF,TGTGCCAGCAGCGTGGGACAGGGTAGCGGCCGGGAGCAGTACTTC
-,-,TRBV4-1,TRBJ1-1,CASSQDYRQNTEAFF,TGCGCCAGCAGCCAAGATTATCGACAGAACACTGAAGCTTTCTTT
once,TRBD1,TRBV7-9,TRBJ2-3,CAALGQGAIDTQYF,TGTGCCGCCCTGGGACAGGGGGCTATAGATACGCAGTATTTT
-,-,TRBV14,TRBJ1-1,CASTTLGGAATEAFF,TGTGCCAGCACCACGCTCGGCGGGGCGGCCACTGAAGCTTTCTTT
few,TRBD1,TRBV7-9,TRBJ1-5,CASSLGGGQPQHF,TGTGCCAGCAGCTTAGGAGGGGGCCAGCCCCAGCATTTT
-,-,TRBV27,TRBJ2-7,CASSLGRGGKQYF,TGTGCCAGCAGTTTAGGCAGGGGGGGCAAGCAGTACTTC
-,-,TRBV19,TRBJ1-5,CASSITPLGNQPQHF,TGTGCCAGTAGTATCACGCCGCTTGGAAATCAGCCCCAGCATTTT
-,-,TRBV28,TRBJ1-1,CASSRQRGGMNTEAFF,TGTGCCAGCAGTCGTCAGCGGGGGGGCATGAACACTGAAGCTTTCTTT
once,TRBD1,TRBV7-9,TRBJ1-2,CASSLAGTGALNGYTF,TGTGCCAGCAGCTTAGCCGGGACAGGGGCGCTGAATGGCTACACCTTC
-,-,TRBV7-6,TRBJ2-1,CASSLDREQFF,TGTGCCAGCAGTCTCGACAGAGAGCAGTTCTTC
-,-,TRBV4-3,TRBJ2-2,CASSQDLGARVTGELFF,TGCGCCAGCAGCCAAGATCTGGGGGCGCGCGTCACCGGGGAGCTGTTTTTT
once,-,TRBV28,TRBJ2-2,CASSFEGLPTGELFF,TGTGCCAGCAGTTTTGAGGGACTCCCGACCGGGGAGCTGTTTTTT
-,TRBD2,TRBV7-9,TRBJ2-5,CASSYSGKVGETQYF,TGTGCCAGCAGTTATAGCGGGAAGGTTGGAGAGACCCAGTACTTC
few,-,TRBV19,TRBJ1-1,CASSIVGGYTEAFF,TGTGCCAGTAGTATCGTAGGGGGATACACTGAAGCTTTCTTT
-,TRBD1,TRBV7-9,TRBJ2-5,CASSLDRAALETQYF,TGTGCCAGCAGTCTGGACAGGGCCGCTTTGGAGACCCAGTACTTC
-,TRBD1,TRBV7-2,TRBJ2-7,CASSPSSGQITYEQYF,TGTGCCAGCAGTCCCAGCTCGGGACAGATTACCTACGAGCAGTACTTC
-,TRBD1,TRBV9,TRBJ1-3,CASSVTGGSGNTIYF,TGTGCCAGCAGCGTCACAGGGGGCAGTGGAAACACCATATATTTT
-,-,TRBV18,TRBJ2-3,CASSPPWTASTDTQYF,TGTGCCAGCTCACCACCCTGGACAGCTAGCACAGATACGCAGTATTTT
-,-,TRBV4-1,TRBJ2-3,CASSQGVARADTQYF,TGCGCCAGCAGCCAAGGAGTGGCTCGGGCAGATACGCAGTATTTT
-,TRBD1,TRBV27,TRBJ1-5,CASSPYGTGEYWVNQPQHF,TGTGCCAGCAGTCCCTACGGGACAGGAGAGTATTGGGTGAATCAGCCCCAGCATTTT
-,TRBD2,TRBV2,TRBJ2-7,CASSGLSGLAGGGEQYF,TGTGCCAGCAGTGGTTTATCGGGACTAGCGGGAGGGGGCGAGCAGTACTTC
-,-,TRBV9,TRBJ1-2,CASSVGQHYGYTF,TGTGCCAGCAGCGTAGGACAGCACTATGGCTACACCTTC